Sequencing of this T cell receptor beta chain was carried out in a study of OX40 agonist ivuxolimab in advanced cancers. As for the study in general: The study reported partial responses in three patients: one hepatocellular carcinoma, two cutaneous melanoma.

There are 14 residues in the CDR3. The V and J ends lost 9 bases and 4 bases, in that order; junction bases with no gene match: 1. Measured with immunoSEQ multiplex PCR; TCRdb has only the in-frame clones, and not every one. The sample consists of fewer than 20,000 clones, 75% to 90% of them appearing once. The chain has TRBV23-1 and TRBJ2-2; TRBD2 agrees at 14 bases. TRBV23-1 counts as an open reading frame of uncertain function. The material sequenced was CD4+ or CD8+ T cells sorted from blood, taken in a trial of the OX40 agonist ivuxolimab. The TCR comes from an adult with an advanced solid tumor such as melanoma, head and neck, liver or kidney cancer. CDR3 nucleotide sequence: TGCGCCAGGGGGACTAGCGGGAGCACCGGGGAGCTGTTTTTT. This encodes CARGTSGSTGELFF.